This TCR beta chain was recovered during a study of blood T cells in healthy people across ages. CDR3 length equals 12 residues. V was trimmed by 5 bases and J by 7 bases, leaving 10 bases between them. CDR1 and CDR2 from the germline V gene are MNHNY and SVGAGI (reference sequence). This clonotype was observed many times. Alongside a J-beta primer mix, a sample-barcoded 5' primer served in a second PCR lasting roughly 7 to 11 cycles. From the 5' RACE reads, TCRdb called clonotypes with MiXCR, one entry per CDR3 protein. The top ten clones hold around 23% of a sample with under 750,000 distinct CDR3 sequences, roughly 43% of them seen once.

This sequence joins TRBV6-6 and TRBJ2-3; perhaps TRBD2 as D (7 bases). Input material: blood. This receptor was taken from a man older than 75 in good health. The CDR3 here is CASSGGANTQYF. The CDR3 DNA reads TGTGCCAGCAGTGGGGGGGCAAATACGCAGTATTTT.